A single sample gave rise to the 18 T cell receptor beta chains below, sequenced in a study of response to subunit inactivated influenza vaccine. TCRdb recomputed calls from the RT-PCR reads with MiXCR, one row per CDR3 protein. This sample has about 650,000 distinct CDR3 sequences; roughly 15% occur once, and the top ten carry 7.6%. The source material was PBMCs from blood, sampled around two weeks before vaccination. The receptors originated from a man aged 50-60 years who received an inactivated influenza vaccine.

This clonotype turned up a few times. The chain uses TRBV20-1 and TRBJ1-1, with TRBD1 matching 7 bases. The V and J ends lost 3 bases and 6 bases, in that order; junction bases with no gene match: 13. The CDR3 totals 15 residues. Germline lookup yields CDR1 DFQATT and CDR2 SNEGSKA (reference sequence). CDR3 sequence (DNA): TGCAGTGCTAGTGGGGGCCACAGGGGACCGGCTGAAGCTTTCTTT. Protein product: CSASGGHRGPAEAFF.

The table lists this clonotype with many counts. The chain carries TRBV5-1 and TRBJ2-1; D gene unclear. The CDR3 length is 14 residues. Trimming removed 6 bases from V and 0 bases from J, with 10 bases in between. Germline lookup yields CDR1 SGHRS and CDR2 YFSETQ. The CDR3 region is CASMVASSYNEQFF. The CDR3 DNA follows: TGCGCCAGCATGGTGGCCAGCTCCTACAATGAGCAGTTCTTC.

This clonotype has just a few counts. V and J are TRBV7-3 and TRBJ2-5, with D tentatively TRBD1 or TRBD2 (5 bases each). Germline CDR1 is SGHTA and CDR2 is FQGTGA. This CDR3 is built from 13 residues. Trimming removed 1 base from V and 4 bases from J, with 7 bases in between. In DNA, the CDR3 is TGTGCCAGCAGCTTAATTGGGGGAGAGACCCAGTACTTC. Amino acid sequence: CASSLIGGETQYF.

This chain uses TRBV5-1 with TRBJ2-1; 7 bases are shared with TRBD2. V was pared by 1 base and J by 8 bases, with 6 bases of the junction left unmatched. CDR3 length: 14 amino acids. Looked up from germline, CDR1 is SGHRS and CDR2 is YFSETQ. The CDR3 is CASSLSGGSDEQFF. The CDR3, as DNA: TGCGCCAGCAGCTTGTCTGGCGGGAGTGATGAGCAGTTCTTC.

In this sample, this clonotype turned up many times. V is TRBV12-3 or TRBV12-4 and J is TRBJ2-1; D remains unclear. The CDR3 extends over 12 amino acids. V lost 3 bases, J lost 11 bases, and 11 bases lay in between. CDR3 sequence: CASSFHRAQQFF. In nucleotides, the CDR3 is TGTGCCAGCAGTTTCCACCGGGCACAGCAGTTCTTC.

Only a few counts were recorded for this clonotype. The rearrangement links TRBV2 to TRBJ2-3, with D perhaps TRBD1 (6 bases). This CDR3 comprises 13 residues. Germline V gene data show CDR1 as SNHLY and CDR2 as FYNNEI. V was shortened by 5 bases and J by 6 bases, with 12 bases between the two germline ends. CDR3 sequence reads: CASSQQGFDTQYF. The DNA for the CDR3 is TGTGCCAGCAGTCAACAGGGTTTCGATACGCAGTATTTT.

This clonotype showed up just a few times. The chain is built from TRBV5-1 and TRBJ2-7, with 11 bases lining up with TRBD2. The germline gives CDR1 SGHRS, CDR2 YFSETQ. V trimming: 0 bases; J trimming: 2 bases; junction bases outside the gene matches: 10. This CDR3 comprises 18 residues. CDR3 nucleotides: TGCGCCAGCAGCTTGGCCCCGGCTAGCGGGAGGCAAACCTACGAGCAGTACTTC. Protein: CASSLAPASGRQTYEQYF.

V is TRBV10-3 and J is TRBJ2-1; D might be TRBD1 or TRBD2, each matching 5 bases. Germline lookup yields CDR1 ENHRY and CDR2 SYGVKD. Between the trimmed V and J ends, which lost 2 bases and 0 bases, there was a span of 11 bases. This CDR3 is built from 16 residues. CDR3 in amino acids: CAISEPGPSSYNEQFF. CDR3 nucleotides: TGTGCCATCAGTGAGCCGGGACCAAGCTCCTACAATGAGCAGTTCTTC.

CDR3 bases: TGTGCCAGCAGTGCCCTAGACTGGGATACGCAGTATTTT. Amino acids: CASSALDWDTQYF. The gene calls are TRBV6-2 or TRBV6-3 and TRBJ2-3; D is undetermined. V gave up 5 bases and J gave up 6 bases, with 12 bases separating them. The CDR3 covers 13 residues. Germline V gene lookup returns CDR1 MNHEY and CDR2 SVGEGT.

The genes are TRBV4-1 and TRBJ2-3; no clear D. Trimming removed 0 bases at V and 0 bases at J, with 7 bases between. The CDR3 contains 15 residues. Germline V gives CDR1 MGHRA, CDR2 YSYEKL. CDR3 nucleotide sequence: TGCGCCAGCAGCCAAGATGGGCTAAGCACAGATACGCAGTATTTT. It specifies CASSQDGLSTDTQYF.

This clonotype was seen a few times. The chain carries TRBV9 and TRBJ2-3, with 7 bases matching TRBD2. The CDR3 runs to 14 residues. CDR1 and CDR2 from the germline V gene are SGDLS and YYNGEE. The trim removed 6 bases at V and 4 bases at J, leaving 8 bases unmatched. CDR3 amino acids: CASKDGGSADTQYF. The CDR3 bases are TGTGCCAGCAAAGACGGGGGGAGTGCAGATACGCAGTATTTT.

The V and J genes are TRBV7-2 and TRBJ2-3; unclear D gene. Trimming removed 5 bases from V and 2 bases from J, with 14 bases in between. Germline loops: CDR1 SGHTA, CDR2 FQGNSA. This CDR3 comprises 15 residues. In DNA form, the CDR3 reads TGTGCCAGCAGCACCGATATTGGGTTCACAGATACGCAGTATTTT. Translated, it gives CASSTDIGFTDTQYF.

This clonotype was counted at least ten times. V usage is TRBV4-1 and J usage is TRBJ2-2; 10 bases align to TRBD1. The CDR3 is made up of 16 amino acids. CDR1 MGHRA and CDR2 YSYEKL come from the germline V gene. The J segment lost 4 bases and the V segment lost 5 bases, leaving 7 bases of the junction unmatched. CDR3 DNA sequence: TGCGCCAGCAGCGGGGACAGGGGATCGGGCACCGGGGAGCTGTTTTTT. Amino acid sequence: CASSGDRGSGTGELFF.

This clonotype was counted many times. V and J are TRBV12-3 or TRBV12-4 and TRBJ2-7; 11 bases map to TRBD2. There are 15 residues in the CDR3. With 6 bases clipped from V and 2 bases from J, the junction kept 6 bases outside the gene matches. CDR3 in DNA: TGTGCCAGCAGCCGCACTAGCGGGGGAACCTACGAGCAGTACTTC. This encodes CASSRTSGGTYEQYF.

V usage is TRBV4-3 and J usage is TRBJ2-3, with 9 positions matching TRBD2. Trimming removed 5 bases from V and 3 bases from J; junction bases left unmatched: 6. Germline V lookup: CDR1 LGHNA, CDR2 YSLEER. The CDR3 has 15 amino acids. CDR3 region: CASSNAGGRTDTQYF. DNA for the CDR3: TGCGCCAGCAGCAACGCGGGAGGGCGTACAGATACGCAGTATTTT.

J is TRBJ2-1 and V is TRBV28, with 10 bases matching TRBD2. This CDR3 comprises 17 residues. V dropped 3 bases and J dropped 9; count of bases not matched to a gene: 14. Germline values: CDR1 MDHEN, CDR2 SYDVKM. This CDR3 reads CASSFLLGSGRAFEQFF. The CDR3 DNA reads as TGTGCCAGCAGTTTCCTCCTGGGAAGCGGGAGGGCCTTTGAGCAGTTCTTC.

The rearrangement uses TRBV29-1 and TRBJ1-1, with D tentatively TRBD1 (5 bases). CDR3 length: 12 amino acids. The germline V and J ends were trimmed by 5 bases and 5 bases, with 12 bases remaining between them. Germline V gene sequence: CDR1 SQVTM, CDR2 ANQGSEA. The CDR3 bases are TGCAGCGTTTCTGGGGGAGGGACTGAAGCTTTCTTT. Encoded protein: CSVSGGGTEAFF.

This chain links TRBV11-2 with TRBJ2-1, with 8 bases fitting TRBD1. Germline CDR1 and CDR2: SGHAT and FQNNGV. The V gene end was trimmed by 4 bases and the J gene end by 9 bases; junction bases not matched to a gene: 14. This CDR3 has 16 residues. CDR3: CASSSRVRGQRGEQFF. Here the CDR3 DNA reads TGTGCCAGCAGCTCTCGGGTCAGGGGGCAAAGGGGTGAGCAGTTCTTC.